The 28 T cell receptor beta chains in this list originate from one sample, sequenced in a study of shared clonotypes between healthy human individuals. This table comes from immunoSEQ multiplex PCR, and its TCRdb copy is limited to in-frame clones, with some not included. The table has 470,000 or so clones, approximately 80% seen once. Sequences were obtained from PBMCs. These receptors originate from a woman between 40 and 50 years old in good health. Some clones in this sample may be carry-over from other donors' samples.

This sequence joins TRBV6-5 and TRBJ2-7; TRBD1 aligns across 8 bases. V was clipped by 7 bases and J by 2 bases; unmatched bases: 4. The germline gives CDR1 MNHEY, CDR2 SVGAGI. The CDR3 has 13 residues. The CDR3 sequence: CASKGTGTYEQYF. As DNA, the CDR3 is TGTGCCAGCAAGGGGACAGGAACCTACGAGCAGTACTTC.

The V and J genes are TRBV6-5 and TRBJ2-7; D not certain. With 2 bases removed from V and 2 bases from J, the gap between germline ends came to 13 bases. Germline-derived CDR1 and CDR2 are MNHEY and SVGAGI. The CDR3 runs to 15 residues. CDR3 loop: CASSYGPSSTYEQYF. In DNA, the CDR3 is TGTGCCAGCAGTTACGGGCCTTCCTCCACCTACGAGCAGTACTTC.

This rearrangement joins TRBV19 to TRBJ1-2; D unresolved. The CDR3 contains 13 residues. Trimming removed 4 bases at V and 7 bases at J, with 13 bases between. The germline V gene has CDR1 LNHDA and CDR2 SQIVND (reference sequence). In nucleotides, the CDR3 is TGTGCCAGTAGTACTGGGTATTACGGTGGCTACACCTTC. This gives the protein CASSTGYYGGYTF.

This clone was observed once. The CDR3 coding sequence is TGTGCCAGCTCTCAACAGGGGCGCAGCAATCAGCCCCAGCATTTT. Its translation: CASSQQGRSNQPQHF. The chain uses TRBV19 and TRBJ1-5; 7 bases align to TRBD1. Germline V gene lookup returns CDR1 LNHDA and CDR2 SQIVND (reference sequence). The CDR3 contains 15 residues. J gave up 1 base and V 9 bases, and 9 bases lay outside the gene matches.

As concerns this clone: At one end, the junction sequence differs from germline, possibly due to a read error. This rearrangement joins TRBV7-9 to TRBJ2-7, with TRBD1 matching 10 bases. CDR3 length equals 14 residues. The germline V gene has CDR1 SEHNR and CDR2 FQNEAQ (reference sequence). In DNA, the CDR3 is TGTGCCAGCCGCTTGGGACAGGGGAAGGGAGAGCAGTACTTC. It codes for CASRLGQGKGEQYF.

This chain joins TRBV10-1 and TRBJ2-1, with 10 bases that match TRBD2. The CDR3 extends over 13 amino acids. Germline V gives CDR1 WNHNN, CDR2 SYGVQD (reference sequence). V gave up 6 bases and J gave up 10 bases; unmatched junction bases: 6. The CDR3 spells CASSWTSGTEQFF. CDR3 nucleotides: TGCGCCAGCAGCTGGACTAGCGGAACCGAGCAGTTCTTC.

This sequence joins TRBV2 and TRBJ1-1, with TRBD1 identical over 12 bases. Unmatched junction bases numbered 2, after V lost 2 bases and J lost 4 bases. Germline V gene sequence: CDR1 SNHLY, CDR2 FYNNEI. CDR3 length: 15 residues. The CDR3 nucleotides read TGTGCCAGCAGTGAACGGGACAGGGGGCTCACTGAAGCTTTCTTT. This gives the protein CASSERDRGLTEAFF.

The gene calls are TRBV11-1 and TRBJ2-2, with D possibly TRBD1 on 5 matching bases. With 3 bases removed from V and 4 bases from J, the gap between germline ends came to 6 bases. The CDR3 is 13 amino acids. Germline V lookup: CDR1 SGHAT, CDR2 FQDESV (reference sequence). The CDR3 protein is CASSLTATGELFF. CDR3 in DNA: TGTGCCAGCAGCTTGACAGCCACCGGGGAGCTGTTTTTT.

This clone was seen a few times. V usage is TRBV19 and J usage is TRBJ2-2; 9 bases agree with TRBD1. Germline V gene data show CDR1 as LNHDA and CDR2 as SQIVND (reference sequence). The CDR3 is 13 residues long. J was trimmed by 5 bases and V by 6 bases; bases with no gene match: 1. DNA of the CDR3: TGTGCCAGTAGCGACAGGGGGACCGGGGAGCTGTTTTTT. It specifies CASSDRGTGELFF. Variable domain in full (rest from reference TRBV19 and TRBJ2-2): DGGITQSPKYLFRKEGQNVTLSCEQNLNHDAMYWYRQDPGQGLRLIYYSQIVNDFQKGDIAEGYSVSREKKESFPLTVTSAQKNPTAFYLCASSDRGTGELFFGEGSRLTVL.

This chain's CDR3 is CSVTGFGRAEAFF. In nucleotides, the CDR3 is TGCAGCGTCACCGGGTTTGGGCGCGCTGAAGCTTTCTTT. The chain combines TRBV29-1 with TRBJ1-1, with D unresolved. The V and J ends lost 6 bases and 6 bases respectively, with 17 bases between them. The CDR3 totals 13 residues. CDR1 and CDR2 from the germline V gene are SQVTM and ANQGSEA.

The chain has TRBV29-1 and TRBJ2-1, with D possibly TRBD2 on 5 matching bases. CDR1 and CDR2 (germline): SQVTM, ANQGSEA. CDR3 length equals 12 residues. V lost 7 bases to trimming and J lost 2 bases, with 9 bases between them. The CDR3 reads CSGRTTYNEQFF. The CDR3 bases are TGCAGCGGGAGGACCACCTACAATGAGCAGTTCTTC.

The genes are TRBV5-5 and TRBJ2-7; D is perhaps TRBD2 (6 bases). The CDR3 extends over 14 amino acids. Trimming removed 4 bases from V and 6 bases from J, with 17 bases in between. Germline V CDR1 and CDR2: SGHKS, YYEKEE (reference sequence). The CDR3 sequence is CASSNFHVGSEQYF. For the CDR3, the DNA is TGTGCCAGCAGCAATTTCCACGTCGGGAGCGAGCAGTACTTC.

This chain connects TRBV7-9 to TRBJ1-3; D remains unclear. CDR3 length: 16 amino acids. Looked up from germline, CDR1 is SEHNR and CDR2 is FQNEAQ (reference sequence). Trimming took off 4 bases at V and 0 bases at J, with 13 bases between the two ends. DNA for the CDR3: TGTGCCAGCAGCTCATCAGGACGGGACTCTGGAAACACCATATATTTT. Protein sequence: CASSSSGRDSGNTIYF. The full variable domain, completed using reference TRBV7-9 and TRBJ1-3, is DTGVSQNPRHKITKRGQNVTFRCDPISEHNRLYWYRQTLGQGPEFLTYFQNEAQLEKSRLLSDRFSAERPKGSFSTLEIQRTEQGDSAMYLCASSSSGRDSGNTIYFGEGSWLTVV.

The rearrangement joins TRBV2 to TRBJ1-2; TRBD1 matches at 10 bases. CDR3 length equals 15 residues. Unmatched junction bases numbered 7, after V lost 3 bases and J lost 6 bases. Germline CDR1 and CDR2: SNHLY and FYNNEI. CDR3 sequence (DNA): TGTGCCAGCAGTGATCGGGACAGGGGAGTGGATGGCTACACCTTC. Translating it yields CASSDRDRGVDGYTF.

This sequence joins TRBV7-2 and TRBJ2-1; 7 bases line up with TRBD2. Germline trimming cut 2 bases from V and 12 bases from J; bases unmatched to any gene: 16. The CDR3 is made up of 16 amino acids. Germline lookup yields CDR1 SGHTA and CDR2 FQGNSA. The chain's CDR3 is CASSLLDPRTSVVQFF. The CDR3 DNA is TGTGCCAGCAGCTTACTAGACCCGCGGACTAGTGTGGTGCAGTTCTTC.

This chain's CDR3 is CASSPPATTYTGELFF. CDR3 coding DNA: TGTGCCAGCTCACCACCAGCGACGACGTACACCGGGGAGCTGTTTTTT. This rearrangement joins TRBV18 to TRBJ2-2; D gene ambiguous. Germline lookup yields CDR1 KGHSH and CDR2 LQKENI. V lost 0 bases and J 3 bases, leaving 11 bases between the germline ends. This CDR3 region has 16 residues.

The rearrangement joins TRBV19 to TRBJ1-1, with D perhaps matching TRBD1 (6 bases). Trimming removed 4 bases from V and 5 bases from J, with 20 bases in between. The germline CDR1 and CDR2 sequences are LNHDA and SQIVND (reference sequence). The CDR3 covers 16 residues. The CDR3 DNA reads as TGTGCCAGTAGTACCTGGTATGGACAGTACGGGACTGAAGCTTTCTTT. Its protein is CASSTWYGQYGTEAFF.

The gene calls are TRBV28 and TRBJ2-2, with TRBD1 as a possible D gene (6 bases). Germline V lookup: CDR1 MDHEN, CDR2 SYDVKM. The CDR3 is made up of 17 amino acids. V lost 5 bases and J 1 base, leaving 17 bases between the germline ends. The CDR3 reads CASSSLPGTMNTGELFF. The CDR3 coding sequence is TGTGCCAGCAGTAGTCTCCCCGGGACAATGAACACCGGGGAGCTGTTTTTT.

The gene calls are TRBV7-9 and TRBJ2-1; 9 bases agree with TRBD2. Trimming at V came to 1 base and at J to 7 bases, leaving 5 bases not matched to a gene. This CDR3 has 15 amino acids. Germline V gene sequence: CDR1 SEHNR, CDR2 FQNEAQ (reference sequence). CDR3 region: CASSLVAGGPNEQFF. The DNA for the CDR3 is TGTGCCAGCAGCTTAGTTGCGGGAGGGCCGAATGAGCAGTTCTTC.

V and J are TRBV10-3 and TRBJ2-7, with unresolved D. The CDR3 sequence is 15 residues long. V was cut by 6 bases and J by 0 bases, with 15 bases left in between. Germline V lookup: CDR1 ENHRY, CDR2 SYGVKD. The CDR3 loop reads CAISTDGRSSYEQYF. The CDR3 coding sequence is TGTGCCATCAGCACGGACGGTCGAAGCTCCTACGAGCAGTACTTC.

V is TRBV25-1 and J is TRBJ2-7; tentative D call: TRBD2 (5 bases). V shed 1 base and J shed 6 bases, with 22 bases lying between them. The CDR3 contains 17 residues. CDR1 is MGHDK and CDR2 is SYGVNS in the germline V gene. This CDR3 reads CASSELSLGRRGGEQYF. CDR3 coding DNA: TGTGCCAGCAGTGAATTGTCTCTGGGCCGGAGAGGAGGCGAGCAGTACTTC.

V usage is TRBV30 and J usage is TRBJ2-2; D tentatively fits TRBD1 or TRBD2 (5 bases each). Trimming left V 1 base short and J 3 bases short, with 12 bases between. Germline lookup yields CDR1 GTSNPN and CDR2 SVGIG (reference sequence). The CDR3 contains 15 residues. The CDR3 here is CAWSEPGGYTGELFF. CDR3 DNA: TGTGCCTGGAGTGAACCTGGGGGTTACACCGGGGAGCTGTTTTTT. Variable domain in full (rest from reference TRBV30 and TRBJ2-2): SQTIHQWPATLVQPVGSPLSLECTVEGTSNPNLYWYRQAAGRGLQLLFYSVGIGQISSEVPQNLSASRPQDRQFILSSKKLLLSDSGFYLCAWSEPGGYTGELFFGEGSRLTVL.

The chain joins TRBV7-2 to TRBJ2-6; D is unresolved. Trimming removed 5 bases at V and 0 bases at J, with 8 bases between. The length of the CDR3 is 15 residues. From germline, CDR1 is SGHTA and CDR2 FQGNSA. CDR3 nucleotide sequence: TGTGCCAGCAGCCCACGGATCTCTGGGGCCAACGTCCTGACTTTC. Protein sequence: CASSPRISGANVLTF. Full variable domain (missing parts from reference TRBV7-2 and TRBJ2-6): GAGVSQSPSNKVTEKGKDVELRCDPISGHTALYWYRQSLGQGLEFLIYFQGNSAPDKSGLPSDRFSAERTGGSVSTLTIQRTQQEDSAVYLCASSPRISGANVLTFGAGSRLTVL.

J is TRBJ2-1 and V is TRBV4-1; 12 nucleotides agree with TRBD2. The CDR3 spans 16 residues. Germline trimming cut 4 bases from V and 5 bases from J; bases unmatched to any gene: 6. Germline loops: CDR1 MGHRA, CDR2 YSYEKL. CDR3 DNA: TGCGCCAGCAGCCCGTGGACTAGCGGGAAAAACAATGAGCAGTTCTTC. It is translated as CASSPWTSGKNNEQFF.

The V and J genes are TRBV15 and TRBJ1-2; 9 nucleotides line up with TRBD1. The CDR3 is 16 residues long. Germline CDR1 and CDR2: LNHNV and YYDKDF (reference sequence). V shed 2 bases, J shed 6 bases, and the junction held 10 bases outside the gene matches. The CDR3 bases are TGTGCCACCAGCAGACCCTTCAACAGGGGGCTCAATGGCTACACCTTC. Residues: CATSRPFNRGLNGYTF.

V and J are TRBV5-6 and TRBJ2-7, with D perhaps TRBD1 (6 bases). Germline V CDR1 and CDR2: SGHDT, YYEEEE. V lost 6 bases and J 4 bases, leaving 11 bases between the germline ends. The length of the CDR3 is 12 residues. CDR3 residues: CASNSGVYEQYF. The CDR3, as DNA: TGTGCCAGCAATTCAGGGGTATACGAGCAGTACTTC.

This clone is a singleton in its sample. The V call is TRBV5-1, the J call TRBJ2-5; 7 bases map to TRBD2. V shed 4 bases, J shed 5 bases, and the junction held 5 bases outside the gene matches. The CDR3 contains 13 residues. Looked up from germline, CDR1 is SGHRS and CDR2 is YFSETQ. CDR3 protein: CASSRLASETQYF. CDR3 nucleotide sequence: TGCGCCAGCAGCCGACTAGCCTCGGAGACCCAGTACTTC.

This clone appeared a few times. The chain is built from TRBV28 and TRBJ1-3; unclear D gene. CDR3 length equals 17 residues. Trimming stripped 7 bases from V and 4 bases from J, with 23 bases between. CDR1 is MDHEN, CDR2 SYDVKM, per germline. CDR3 in amino acids: CASTGGGLLKTGNTIYF. In DNA, the CDR3 is TGTGCCAGCACCGGAGGCGGACTGCTTAAAACGGGAAACACCATATATTTT.